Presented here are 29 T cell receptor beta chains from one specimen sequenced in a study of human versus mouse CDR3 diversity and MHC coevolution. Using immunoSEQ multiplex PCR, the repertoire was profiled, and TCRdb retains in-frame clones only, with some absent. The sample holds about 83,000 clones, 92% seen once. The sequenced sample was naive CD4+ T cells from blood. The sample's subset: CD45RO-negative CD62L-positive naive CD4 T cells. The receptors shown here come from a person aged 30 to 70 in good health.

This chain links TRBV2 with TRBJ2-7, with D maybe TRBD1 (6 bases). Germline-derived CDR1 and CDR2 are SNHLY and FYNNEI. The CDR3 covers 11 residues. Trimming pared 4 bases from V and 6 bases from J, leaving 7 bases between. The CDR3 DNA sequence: TGTGCCAGCAGTGGCAGGGGCGAGCAGTACTTC. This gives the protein CASSGRGEQYF.

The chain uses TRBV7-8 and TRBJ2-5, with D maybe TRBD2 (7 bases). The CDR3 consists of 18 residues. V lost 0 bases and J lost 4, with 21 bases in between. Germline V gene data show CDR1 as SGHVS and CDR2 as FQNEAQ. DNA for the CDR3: TGTGCCAGCAGCTTAGCGCTTTGGGAGGGGGGTTTAAGAGAGACCCAGTACTTC. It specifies CASSLALWEGGLRETQYF.

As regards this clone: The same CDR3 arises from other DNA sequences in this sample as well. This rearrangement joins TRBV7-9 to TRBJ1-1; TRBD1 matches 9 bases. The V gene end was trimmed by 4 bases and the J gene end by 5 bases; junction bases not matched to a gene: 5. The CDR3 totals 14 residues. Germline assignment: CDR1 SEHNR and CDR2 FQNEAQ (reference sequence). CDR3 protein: CASSSRDRATEAFF. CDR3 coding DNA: TGTGCCAGCAGCTCAAGGGACAGGGCGACTGAAGCTTTCTTT.

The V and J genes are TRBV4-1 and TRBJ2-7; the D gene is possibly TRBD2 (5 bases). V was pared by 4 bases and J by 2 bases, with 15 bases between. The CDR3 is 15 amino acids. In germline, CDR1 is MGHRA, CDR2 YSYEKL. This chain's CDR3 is CASSRSSPGTYEQYF. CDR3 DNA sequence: TGCGCCAGCAGCCGCTCCTCGCCGGGGACCTACGAGCAGTACTTC.

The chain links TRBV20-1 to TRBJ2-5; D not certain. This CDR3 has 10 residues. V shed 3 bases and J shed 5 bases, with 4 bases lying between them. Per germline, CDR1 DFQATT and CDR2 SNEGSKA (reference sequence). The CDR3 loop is CSARAETQYF. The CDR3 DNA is TGCAGTGCTAGGGCTGAGACCCAGTACTTC.

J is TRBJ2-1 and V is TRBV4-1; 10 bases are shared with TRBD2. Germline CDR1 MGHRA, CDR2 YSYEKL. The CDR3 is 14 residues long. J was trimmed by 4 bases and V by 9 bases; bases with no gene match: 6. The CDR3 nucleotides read TGCGCCAGTCACACTAGCGGGGCTTACAATGAGCAGTTCTTC. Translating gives CASHTSGAYNEQFF.

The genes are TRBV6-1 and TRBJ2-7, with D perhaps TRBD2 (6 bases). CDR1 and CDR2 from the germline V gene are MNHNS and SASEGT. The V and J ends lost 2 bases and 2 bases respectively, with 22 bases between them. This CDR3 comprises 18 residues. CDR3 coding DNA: TGTGCCAGCAGTGAACAGGGTGGAGCTACCGGGGGACCCTACGAGCAGTACTTC. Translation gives CASSEQGGATGGPYEQYF.

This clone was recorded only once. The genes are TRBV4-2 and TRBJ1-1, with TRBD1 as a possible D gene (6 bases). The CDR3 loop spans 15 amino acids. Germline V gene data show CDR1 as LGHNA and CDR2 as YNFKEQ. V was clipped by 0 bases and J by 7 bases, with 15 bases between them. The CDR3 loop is CASSQDSGGGDEAFF. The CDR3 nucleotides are TGTGCCAGCAGCCAAGATTCAGGAGGGGGGGATGAAGCTTTCTTT.

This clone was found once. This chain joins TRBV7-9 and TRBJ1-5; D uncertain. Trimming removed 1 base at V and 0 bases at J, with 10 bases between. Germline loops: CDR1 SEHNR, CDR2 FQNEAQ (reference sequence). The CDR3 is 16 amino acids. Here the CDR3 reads CASSLVGSGSNQPQHF. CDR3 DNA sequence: TGTGCCAGCAGCTTAGTCGGGTCGGGTAGCAATCAGCCCCAGCATTTT.

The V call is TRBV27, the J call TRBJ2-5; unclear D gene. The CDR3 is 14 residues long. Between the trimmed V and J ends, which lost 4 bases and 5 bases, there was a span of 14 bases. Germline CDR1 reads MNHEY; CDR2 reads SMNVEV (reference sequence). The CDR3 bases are TGTGCCAGCAGTTCATACGATCTCCGGGAGACCCAGTACTTC. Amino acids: CASSSYDLRETQYF.

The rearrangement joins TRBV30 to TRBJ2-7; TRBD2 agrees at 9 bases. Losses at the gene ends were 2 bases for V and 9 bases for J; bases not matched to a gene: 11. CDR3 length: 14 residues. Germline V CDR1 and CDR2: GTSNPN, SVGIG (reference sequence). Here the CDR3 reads CAWSPGTSMFGQYF. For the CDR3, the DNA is TGTGCCTGGAGTCCAGGGACTAGCATGTTTGGGCAGTACTTC.

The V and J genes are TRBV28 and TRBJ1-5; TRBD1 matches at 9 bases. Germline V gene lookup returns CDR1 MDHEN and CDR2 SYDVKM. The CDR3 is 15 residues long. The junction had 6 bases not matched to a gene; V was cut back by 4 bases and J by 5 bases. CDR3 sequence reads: CASSSGQGTYQPQHF. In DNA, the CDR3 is TGTGCCAGCAGTTCCGGACAGGGGACCTATCAGCCCCAGCATTTT.

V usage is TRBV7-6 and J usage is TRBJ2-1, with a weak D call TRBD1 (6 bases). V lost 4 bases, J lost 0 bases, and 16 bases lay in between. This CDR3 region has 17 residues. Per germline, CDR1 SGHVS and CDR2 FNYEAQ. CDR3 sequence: CASSSLPTGSSYNEQFF. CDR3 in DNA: TGTGCCAGCAGCTCCCTCCCCACAGGGAGCTCCTACAATGAGCAGTTCTTC.

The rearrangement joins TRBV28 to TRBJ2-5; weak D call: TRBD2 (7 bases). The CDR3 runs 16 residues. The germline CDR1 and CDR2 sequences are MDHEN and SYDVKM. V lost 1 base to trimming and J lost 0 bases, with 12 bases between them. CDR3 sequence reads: CASSLSGGGNQETQYF. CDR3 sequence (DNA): TGTGCCAGCAGTTTATCTGGCGGGGGCAACCAAGAGACCCAGTACTTC. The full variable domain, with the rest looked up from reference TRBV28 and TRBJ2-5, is DVKVTQSSRYLVKRTGEKVFLECVQDMDHENMFWYRQDPGLGLRLIYFSYDVKMKEKGDIPEGYSVSREKKERFSLILESASTNQTSMYLCASSLSGGGNQETQYFGPGTRLLVL.

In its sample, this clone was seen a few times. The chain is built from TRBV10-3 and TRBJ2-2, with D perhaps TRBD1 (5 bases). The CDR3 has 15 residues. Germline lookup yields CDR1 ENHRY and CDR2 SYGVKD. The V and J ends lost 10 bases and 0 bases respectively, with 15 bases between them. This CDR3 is CATKGVDANTGELFF. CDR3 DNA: TGTGCCACCAAAGGGGTTGACGCGAACACCGGGGAGCTGTTTTTT.

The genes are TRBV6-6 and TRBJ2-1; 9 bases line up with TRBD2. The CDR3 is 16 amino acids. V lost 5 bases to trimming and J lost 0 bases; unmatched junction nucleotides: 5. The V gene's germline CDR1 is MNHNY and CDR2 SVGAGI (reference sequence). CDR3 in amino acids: CASSGSSGGSYNEQFF. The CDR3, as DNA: TGTGCCAGCAGTGGGAGTAGCGGGGGCTCCTACAATGAGCAGTTCTTC.

CDR3: CASSLAGTINTGELFF. Here the CDR3 DNA reads TGTGCCAGCAGCTTAGCGGGGACTATCAACACCGGGGAGCTGTTTTTT. The chain carries TRBV7-2 and TRBJ2-2, with 7 nucleotides matching TRBD2. CDR1 and CDR2 from the germline V gene are SGHTA and FQGNSA. CDR3 length: 16 residues. Unmatched junction bases numbered 3, after V lost 0 bases and J lost 2 bases. The entire variable domain, with the rest obtained from reference TRBV7-2 and TRBJ2-2, is as follows: GAGVSQSPSNKVTEKGKDVELRCDPISGHTALYWYRQSLGQGLEFLIYFQGNSAPDKSGLPSDRFSAERTGGSVSTLTIQRTQQEDSAVYLCASSLAGTINTGELFFGEGSRLTVL.

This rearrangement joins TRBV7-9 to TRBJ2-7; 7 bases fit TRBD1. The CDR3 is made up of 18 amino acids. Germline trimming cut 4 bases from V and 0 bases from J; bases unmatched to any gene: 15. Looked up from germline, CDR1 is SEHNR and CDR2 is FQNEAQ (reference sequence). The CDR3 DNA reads TGTGCCAGCAGCTGGGGCCGGGACAGAAGCCCTAGCTCCTACGAGCAGTACTTC. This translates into CASSWGRDRSPSSYEQYF. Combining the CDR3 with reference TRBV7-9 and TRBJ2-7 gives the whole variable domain DTGVSQNPRHKITKRGQNVTFRCDPISEHNRLYWYRQTLGQGPEFLTYFQNEAQLEKSRLLSDRFSAERPKGSFSTLEIQRTEQGDSAMYLCASSWGRDRSPSSYEQYFGPGTRLTVT.

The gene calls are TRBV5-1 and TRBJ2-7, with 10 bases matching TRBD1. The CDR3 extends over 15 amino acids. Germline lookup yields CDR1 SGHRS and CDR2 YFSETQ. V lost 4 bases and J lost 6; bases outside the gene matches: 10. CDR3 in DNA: TGCGCCAGCAGCCCTGCTTGGGACAGGGGTTCCGAGCAGTACTTC. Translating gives CASSPAWDRGSEQYF. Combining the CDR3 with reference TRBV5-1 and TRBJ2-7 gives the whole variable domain KAGVTQTPRYLIKTRGQQVTLSCSPISGHRSVSWYQQTPGQGLQFLFEYFSETQRNKGNFPGRFSGRQFSNSRSEMNVSTLELGDSALYLCASSPAWDRGSEQYFGPGTRLTVT.

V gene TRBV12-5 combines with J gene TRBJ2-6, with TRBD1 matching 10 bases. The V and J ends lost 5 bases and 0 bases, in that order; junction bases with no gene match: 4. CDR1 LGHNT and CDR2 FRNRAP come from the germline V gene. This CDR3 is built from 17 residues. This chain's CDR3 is CASGPGQGSSGANVLTF. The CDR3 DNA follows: TGTGCTAGTGGTCCGGGACAGGGGAGCTCTGGGGCCAACGTCCTGACTTTC.

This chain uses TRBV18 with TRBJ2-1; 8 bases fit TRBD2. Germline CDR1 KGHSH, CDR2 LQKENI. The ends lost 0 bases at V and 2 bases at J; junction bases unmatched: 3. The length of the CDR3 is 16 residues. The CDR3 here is CASSPPPGGTYNEQFF. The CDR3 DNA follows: TGTGCCAGCTCACCACCGCCGGGGGGGACCTACAATGAGCAGTTCTTC.

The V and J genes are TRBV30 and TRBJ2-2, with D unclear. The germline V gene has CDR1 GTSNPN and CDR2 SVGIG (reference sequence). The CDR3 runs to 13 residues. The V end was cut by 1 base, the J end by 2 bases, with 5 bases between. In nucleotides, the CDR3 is TGTGCCTGGAGTGGTCCAAACACCGGGGAGCTGTTTTTT. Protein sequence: CAWSGPNTGELFF.

The CDR3 bases are TGCGCCAGCAGCGGACAGCTGAACACTGAAGCTTTCTTT. Translation: CASSGQLNTEAFF. V is TRBV10-1 and J is TRBJ1-1, with D perhaps matching TRBD1 (6 bases). The CDR3 extends over 13 amino acids. In germline, CDR1 is WNHNN, CDR2 SYGVQD (reference sequence). Trimming pared 6 bases from V and 0 bases from J, leaving 8 bases between.

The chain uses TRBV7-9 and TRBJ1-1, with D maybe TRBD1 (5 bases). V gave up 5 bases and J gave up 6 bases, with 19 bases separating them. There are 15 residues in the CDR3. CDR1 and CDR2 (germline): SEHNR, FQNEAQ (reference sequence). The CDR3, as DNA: TGTGCCAGCAGCACCCTGTGGGGGGGATCCGCTGAAGCTTTCTTT. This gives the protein CASSTLWGGSAEAFF.

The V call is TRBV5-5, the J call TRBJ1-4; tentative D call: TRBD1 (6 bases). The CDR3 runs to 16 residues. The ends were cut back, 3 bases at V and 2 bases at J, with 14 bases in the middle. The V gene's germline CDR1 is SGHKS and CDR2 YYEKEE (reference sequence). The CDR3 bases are TGTGCCAGCAGCTCCATCTACAGGGAGACTAATGAAAAACTGTTTTTT. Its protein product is CASSSIYRETNEKLFF.

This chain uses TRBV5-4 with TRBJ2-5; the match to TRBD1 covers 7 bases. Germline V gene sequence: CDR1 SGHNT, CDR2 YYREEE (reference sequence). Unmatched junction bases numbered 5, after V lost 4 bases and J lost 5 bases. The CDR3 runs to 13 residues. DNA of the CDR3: TGTGCCAGCAGCCAAAGCAGGGGGGAGACCCAGTACTTC. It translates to CASSQSRGETQYF.

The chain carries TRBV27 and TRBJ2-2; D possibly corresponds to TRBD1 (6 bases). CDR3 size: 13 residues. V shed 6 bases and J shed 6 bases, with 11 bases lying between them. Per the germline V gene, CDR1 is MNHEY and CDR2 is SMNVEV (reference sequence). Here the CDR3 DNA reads TGTGCCAGCAGGTTACAGGGTTCCGGGGAGCTGTTTTTT. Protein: CASRLQGSGELFF.

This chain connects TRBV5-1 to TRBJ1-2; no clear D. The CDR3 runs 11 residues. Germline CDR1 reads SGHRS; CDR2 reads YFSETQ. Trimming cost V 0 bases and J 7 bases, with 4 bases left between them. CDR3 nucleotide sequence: TGCGCCAGCAGCTTGGGGGCTGGCTACACCTTC. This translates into CASSLGAGYTF.

In nucleotides, the CDR3 is TGTGCCAGCAGCTTGCACCAACAGACAGGGGGGCCAGATACGCAGTATTTT. This translates into CASSLHQQTGGPDTQYF. The rearrangement joins TRBV5-8 to TRBJ2-3, with 9 bases aligning to TRBD1. The ends lost 1 base at V and 4 bases at J; junction bases unmatched: 10. The CDR3 covers 17 residues. The germline V gene encodes CDR1 SGHTS and CDR2 YDEGEE.